These T cell receptor beta chains were read from a single sample in a study of shared clonotypes between healthy human individuals. Only in-frame clones appear in the TCRdb table, and some are missing; sequencing was by immunoSEQ multiplex PCR. The sample holds over a million clones, approximately 97% seen once. The sample comprised naive CD4+ T cells sorted from blood. The receptor source for this set is a man younger than 40 in good health. CDR3s include the opening cysteine and the closing phenylalanine or tryptophan. Fields, in order: V gene, CDR3 protein.

>TRBV2
CASSEGVRETQYF
>TRBV13
CASSPRGWGTDTQYF
>TRBV9
CASSPLGSWSGHEQFF
>TRBV6-5
CASSYSGARGYTF
>TRBV6-4
CASSDLGQSYNEQFF
>TRBV7-9
CASRATYEGLF
>TRBV5-1
CASSLAGLTINTQYF
>TRBV7-9
CASSFTGDRGLRTNEKLFF
>TRBV9
CASSVRDMGPDEQYF
>TRBV11-2
CASSAQAGVIPAEQYF
>TRBV7-6
CASSSLTGGGEQFF
>TRBV5-1
CASSLGEVSNQPQHF
>TRBV7-2
CASSLAGKRNGELFF
>TRBV15
CATSRERAAYSNQPQHF
>TRBV9
CASSETGEGTEAFF
>TRBV6-1
CASSEGQTYYGYTF